These T cell receptor beta chains were read from a single sample in a study of cytomegalovirus exposure and HLA in healthy donors. Measured with immunoSEQ multiplex PCR; TCRdb has only the in-frame clones, and not every one. The sample shows tens of thousands of clones, roughly 94% of them seen only once. The specimen was PBMCs. These receptor sequences come from a man between 18 and 35 years old in good health and CMV-seropositive. The CDR3 runs from the conserved cysteine through the conserved F or W. D genes are given only for firm matches. The size field is filled for only some rows; it gives once, few, many or a size class.

TGTGCCTGGAGCGGGACAGGGAAAAGCAATCAGCCCCAGCATTTT CAWSGTGKSNQPQHF TRBJ1-5 TRBV30 TRBD1 -
TGTGCCAGCAGCTCGATTCTCTTAGTAGTCCACAATGAGCAGTTCTTC CASSSILLVVHNEQFF TRBJ2-1 TRBV11-2 - -
TGTGCCAGCAGTAGACAGGGGGCCGCCTACGAGCAGTACTTC CASSRQGAAYEQYF TRBJ2-7 TRBV2 TRBD1 -
TGTGCCAGCAGGGGACAGGTGAACACTGAAGCTTTCTTT CASRGQVNTEAFF TRBJ1-1 TRBV7-9 TRBD1 -
TGTGCCAGCAGTTACTCGGTGGGGGGGGCAGAGACCCAGTACTTC CASSYSVGGAETQYF TRBJ2-5 TRBV6-5 - -
TGTGCCAGCAGCTTAGGTCGGGAACCCTACAATGAGCAGTTCTTC CASSLGREPYNEQFF TRBJ2-1 TRBV7-9 - -
TGTGCCAGCACCCGCCTCGAGGGGGCGCGTGAAAAACTGTTTTTT CASTRLEGAREKLFF TRBJ1-4 TRBV6-5 TRBD1 once
TGTGCCAGCAGCTTTAAGACAGAAGACACTGAAGCTTTCTTT CASSFKTEDTEAFF TRBJ1-1 TRBV5-6 - -
TGTGCCAGCTCAGACGCTCCCGGACAGGGGAGCAATGAGCAGTTCTTC CASSDAPGQGSNEQFF TRBJ2-1 TRBV18 TRBD1 -
TGTGCCAGCACCCCGGACAGGGGCTATGAAAAACTGTTTTTT CASTPDRGYEKLFF TRBJ1-4 TRBV5-5 TRBD1 -
TGTGCCAGCAGCCCCCTGGGGCAGGGAAAATACGAGCAGTACTTC CASSPLGQGKYEQYF TRBJ2-7 TRBV13 - -
TGTGCCTGGAGAGTGGGGGACAGGGGCAGCCGGGAGCTGTTTTTT CAWRVGDRGSRELFF TRBJ2-2 TRBV30 TRBD1 -
TGTGCCAGCAGCGTCAGCGGTTACAATGAGCAGTTCTTC CASSVSGYNEQFF TRBJ2-1 TRBV9 - -
TGTGCCAGCAGTTTTAGCACCGGCGGTAGGGATACGCAGTATTTT CASSFSTGGRDTQYF TRBJ2-3 TRBV28 - -
TGTGCCAGCAGCAGTAGCGGGGGGGCCGCCGGGGAGCTGTTTTTT CASSSSGGAAGELFF TRBJ2-2 TRBV7-8 TRBD2 -
TGTGCCAGCAGCTTAACAGGGGCCTACTCCTACAATGAGCAGTTCTTC CASSLTGAYSYNEQFF TRBJ2-1 TRBV5-6 TRBD1 -
TGTGCCAGCAGCCTAGAACCTCCCTTAGCGCGGTTCTCCTACAATGAGCAGTTCTTC CASSLEPPLARFSYNEQFF TRBJ2-1 TRBV7-8 - -
TGTGCCAGCAGCTTTATTACAGGGGGCGGATATAATTCACCCCTCCACTTT CASSFITGGGYNSPLHF TRBJ1-6 TRBV5-4 TRBD1 once
TGTGCCAGATCGGGACAGCCTTTCACTAATGAAAAACTGTTTTTT CARSGQPFTNEKLFF TRBJ1-4 TRBV6-1 TRBD1 -
TGTGCCAGCAGCCAAGATCGGGGGGGTTCAGGTACAGATACGCAGTATTTT CASSQDRGGSGTDTQYF TRBJ2-3 TRBV4-2 TRBD2 -
TGTGCCAGCAGCGCGGGTCCGTCGGCCACAGATACGCAGTATTTT CASSAGPSATDTQYF TRBJ2-3 TRBV9 - -
TGTGCCTACGGCCCCCCCCGGGGTCCCTCTTGGTCACCCCTCCACTTT CAYGPPRGPSWSPLHF TRBJ1-6 TRBV30 - -
TGTGCTAGTGGTCCCCGTTTGACAGATACGCAGTATTTT CASGPRLTDTQYF TRBJ2-3 TRBV12-5 - -
TGTGCCAGCAGCTTTACTTCTAGGGAGTTGGATGAGCAGTACTTC CASSFTSRELDEQYF TRBJ2-7 TRBV11-2 - once
TGTGCCAGCTCACCTCTAGCGGGGGGGTCCATTGGGGCCAACGTCCTGACTTTC CASSPLAGGSIGANVLTF TRBJ2-6 TRBV18 TRBD2 -
TGTGCCTGGAGTGTAGGGGGGGCAGCCTACGAGCAGTACTTC CAWSVGGAAYEQYF TRBJ2-7 TRBV30 - -
TGTGCCAGTAGCCCCGGGACAAATATCCAAGAGACCCAGTACTTC CASSPGTNIQETQYF TRBJ2-5 TRBV19 - -
TGTGCCAGCACCACGGCGGGCCGTCTGGGGACCCAGTACTTC CASTTAGRLGTQYF TRBJ2-5 TRBV6-6 - -
TGTGCCAGCAGCCCACTAGCGGGGGCGACCGGGGAGCTGTTTTTT CASSPLAGATGELFF TRBJ2-2 TRBV6-5 TRBD2 -
TGCGCCAGCAGCCCGTTACTCGGGGAGACCCAGTACTTC CASSPLLGETQYF TRBJ2-5 TRBV5-1 - -
TGTGCCAGCAGCTTAGGGGCAGGGAAAGGACAGCCCCAGCATTTT CASSLGAGKGQPQHF TRBJ1-5 TRBV7-9 - -
TGTGCCAGCAGCTTAGATCGGGGGACTGAAGCTTTCTTT CASSLDRGTEAFF TRBJ1-1 TRBV11-3 - -
TGTGCCACCAGCAGAGCCAGGACAGGGGAAGCGCCTGAAGCTTTCTTT CATSRARTGEAPEAFF TRBJ1-1 TRBV15 TRBD1 -
TGTGCCAGCAGGATATCACAGGAAAATTCACCCCTCCACTTT CASRISQENSPLHF TRBJ1-6 TRBV27 - -
TGTGCCAGCAGGCTGACAGGGATTGACTATGGCTACACCTTC CASRLTGIDYGYTF TRBJ1-2 TRBV6-5 TRBD1 -
TGTGCCAGCAGCCAAGAATTTAGCGGGGCTGGGACAGATACGCAGTATTTT CASSQEFSGAGTDTQYF TRBJ2-3 TRBV14 TRBD2 -
TGTGCCAGCAGCGTAGTCGGAGCTAGCGGGGGGGCCGGGGTCAATGAGCAGTTCTTC CASSVVGASGGAGVNEQFF TRBJ2-1 TRBV9 TRBD2 -
TGTGCCAGCAGCTTAGAGAACCAGGTCGTGAATGAGCAGTTCTTC CASSLENQVVNEQFF TRBJ2-1 TRBV7-2 - -
TGTGCCAGCAGCTTGCAGGGGTTCTCTGGAAACACCATATATTTT CASSLQGFSGNTIYF TRBJ1-3 TRBV5-4 - -
TGTGCCAGCAGCGTAGGAGGAGGGGTTGAGTTGAATACGCAGTATTTT CASSVGGGVELNTQYF TRBJ2-3 TRBV9 - -
TGCGCCAGCAGCCAAGAGTGGTACCGGGACACCGGCCTCGAAGCTTTCTTT CASSQEWYRDTGLEAFF TRBJ1-1 TRBV4-1 - -
TGTGCCAGCAGCCAGGGGGGTTGGACTAGCGGGAGGTTTTCCTACAATGAGCAGTTCTTC CASSQGGWTSGRFSYNEQFF TRBJ2-1 TRBV4-2 TRBD2 -
TGTGCCAGCAGCTGGAGGGGTTCTAACTCTGGGGCCAACGTCCTGACTTTC CASSWRGSNSGANVLTF TRBJ2-6 TRBV7-2 - -
TGTGCCAGCAGTTGGGGGGGCTGGAACACCATATATTTT CASSWGGWNTIYF TRBJ1-3 TRBV6-6 - -
TGTGCCATCAGTGAGTCGGCTGTAAACTATGGCTACACCTTC CAISESAVNYGYTF TRBJ1-2 TRBV10-3 - -
TGTGCCAGCAGCTTAGGCCGAGGCACAGATACGCAGTATTTT CASSLGRGTDTQYF TRBJ2-3 TRBV11-2 - -
TGTGCCAGCAGCGCCTTGGGGGGCGGGAGCTATGGCTACACCTTC CASSALGGGSYGYTF TRBJ1-2 TRBV5-4 - once
TGTGCCAGCAGTGAAGACAGGGCTCATTCCTACGAGCAGTACTTC CASSEDRAHSYEQYF TRBJ2-7 TRBV2 - -
TGTGCCAGCAGCCTAACCTCGGGACAGCAAGAGACCCAGTACTTC CASSLTSGQQETQYF TRBJ2-5 TRBV9 TRBD1 -
TGTGCCTGGATCCCTCGGGGGAGCAATCAGCCCCAGCATTTT CAWIPRGSNQPQHF TRBJ1-5 TRBV30 - -